This T cell receptor beta chain was sequenced in a study of cytomegalovirus exposure and HLA in healthy donors. Comments on this clone: Its specificity is not known.

Germline V gives CDR1 WNHNN, CDR2 SYGVQD (reference sequence). The CDR3 length is 13 residues. Between the trimmed V and J ends, which lost 7 bases and 4 bases, there was a span of 13 bases. Study-wide points: Among immune exposure information, only CMV serostatus was available.

It was with 60 Vbeta and 13 Jbeta primers that the PCR ran. Using immunoSEQ multiplex PCR, the repertoire was profiled, and TCRdb retains in-frame clones only, with some absent. In the table there are 200,000 to 250,000 clones, approximately 83% of which are singletons. The chain recombines TRBV10-1 with TRBJ1-2; D may be TRBD1 (6 bases). The receptor was isolated from a girl aged 10 to 17 in good health and CMV-seronegative. The sequenced sample consisted of PBMCs. CDR3 bases: TGCGCCAGCAACTTGGTCAGGGGCTATGGCTACACCTTC. This translates into CASNLVRGYGYTF.